Shown below are 29 T cell receptor beta chains from a single sample sequenced in a study of T-cell memory formation after mild COVID-19 (dated by TCRdb to 2020 to 2022). Libraries came from 5' RACE. For sequencing, an Illumina NovaSeq 6000 was employed. TCRdb's own reprocessing of the public reads used fastp at Q25 and MiXCR and kept productive beta chains. Rows merge per CDR3 protein into single entries with the most common DNA and genes. A total of fewer than 400,000 distinct CDR3 sequences appear in this sample, 10% to 15% of them only once. Roughly a fifth of the sample is held by the ten biggest clonotypes. Sample: PBMCs or a T cell subset sorted from them (not recorded which). The receptors here all came from a man between 18 and 35 years old who had mild COVID-19 (a few samples of this study predate the infection). The sample titles of this study are shuffled in the database, so cell type and time point are left out; the donor was told from shared clones.

The chain has TRBV20-1 and TRBJ1-1; the D is unclear. The germline V gene has CDR1 DFQATT and CDR2 SNEGSKA (reference sequence). V lost 7 bases and J 2 bases, leaving 8 bases between the germline ends. This CDR3 comprises 11 residues. The CDR3 region has the DNA TGCAGTGAGGGCCGAAACACTGAAGCTTTCTTT. The encoded protein is CSEGRNTEAFF.

This clonotype was seen more than once but under ten times. V usage is TRBV29-1 and J usage is TRBJ2-5, with a tentative D call TRBD1 (6 bases). CDR1 SQVTM and CDR2 ANQGSEA come from the germline V gene. The CDR3 sequence is 13 residues long. Trimming took off 6 bases at V and 4 bases at J, with 15 bases between the two ends. Here the CDR3 DNA reads TGCAGCGTGAGCAACAGGGTTGTAGAGACCCAGTACTTC. Its translation is CSVSNRVVETQYF.

The CDR3 loop reads CASSLEWQKAEAFF. Written as DNA, the CDR3 is TGCGCCAGCAGCTTGGAATGGCAAAAGGCTGAAGCTTTCTTT. The J gene is TRBJ1-1, the V gene TRBV5-1; D is undetermined. Trimming removed 0 bases from V and 6 bases from J, with 12 bases in between. This CDR3 has 14 amino acids. The germline CDR1 and CDR2 sequences are SGHRS and YFSETQ.

The sample holds many counts of this clonotype. The genes are TRBV12-3 or TRBV12-4 and TRBJ1-1, with D hard to call. V gave up 4 bases and J gave up 1 base, with 7 bases separating them. The CDR3 has 13 residues. CDR3 residues: CASSWSANTEAFF. Here the CDR3 DNA reads TGTGCCAGCAGTTGGTCAGCGAACACTGAAGCTTTCTTT.

The chain couples TRBV18 to TRBJ2-2, with a possible D match to TRBD2 (5 bases). Germline V gene sequence: CDR1 KGHSH, CDR2 LQKENI. This CDR3 has 15 amino acids. V dropped 0 bases and J dropped 6 bases, with 11 bases sitting between them. The CDR3 spells CASSPPSGSAGELFF. CDR3 coding DNA: TGTGCCAGCTCACCACCGTCGGGGTCCGCCGGGGAGCTGTTTTTT.

At least ten counts were recorded for this clonotype. V usage is TRBV4-1 and J usage is TRBJ2-4, with a tentative D call TRBD1 (5 bases). The length of the CDR3 is 18 residues. The germline V gene has CDR1 MGHRA and CDR2 YSYEKL. V was clipped by 2 bases and J by 0 bases, with 17 bases between them. CDR3 amino acids: CASSQLGLLYQAKNIQYF. The DNA for the CDR3 is TGCGCCAGCAGCCAACTGGGGCTGTTATATCAAGCCAAAAACATTCAGTACTTC.

This clonotype was seen only once. The chain is built from TRBV6-5 and TRBJ1-1, with 7 nucleotides matching TRBD1. This CDR3 is 15 amino acids long. The V segment lost 3 bases and the J segment 0 bases; nucleotides outside the gene matches: 4. Germline V lookup: CDR1 MNHEY, CDR2 SVGAGI. CDR3 in DNA: TGTGCCAGCAGTTATACCCAGGGGGTGAACACTGAAGCTTTCTTT. It specifies CASSYTQGVNTEAFF.

CDR3 in DNA: TGTGCCAGCAGATCGGACAGGGGGCCCTACGAGCAGTACTTC. Protein product: CASRSDRGPYEQYF. The rearrangement joins TRBV12-3 or TRBV12-4 to TRBJ2-7; 11 nucleotides match TRBD1. The CDR3 is made up of 14 amino acids. With 6 bases clipped from V and 2 bases from J, the junction kept 3 bases outside the gene matches.

The gene calls are TRBV5-1 and TRBJ2-7; a weak D match, TRBD1 (5 bases). The ends were cut back, 0 bases at V and 1 base at J, with 8 bases in the middle. Germline lookup yields CDR1 SGHRS and CDR2 YFSETQ. The CDR3 has 14 residues. CDR3 in DNA: TGCGCCAGCAGCTTGGATGGGGCGTCCTACGAGCAGTACGTC. Translating it yields CASSLDGASYEQYV.

V gene TRBV15 combines with J gene TRBJ2-4; 7 bases agree with TRBD1. The CDR3 consists of 16 residues. The trim removed 5 bases at V and 8 bases at J, leaving 15 bases unmatched. Germline CDR1 reads LNHNV; CDR2 reads YYDKDF (reference sequence). The CDR3: CATSHHGTDVRYIQYF. For the CDR3, the DNA is TGTGCCACCAGCCACCATGGGACAGATGTGAGGTACATTCAGTACTTC.

There are many counts of this clonotype. The chain combines TRBV3-1 with TRBJ2-2; D remains ambiguous. Trimming stripped 2 bases from V and 7 bases from J, with 8 bases between. The CDR3 extends over 13 amino acids. Germline lookup yields CDR1 LGHDT and CDR2 YNNKEL (reference sequence). CDR3 region: CASSQSPSGELFF. The CDR3 DNA sequence: TGTGCCAGCAGCCAAAGTCCCAGCGGGGAGCTGTTTTTT. Complete variable domain (other parts from reference TRBV3-1 and TRBJ2-2): DTAVSQTPKYLVTQMGNDKSIKCEQNLGHDTMYWYKQDSKKFLKIMFSYNNKELIINETVPNRFSPKSPDKAHLNLHINSLELGDSAVYFCASSQSPSGELFFGEGSRLTVL.

The J gene is TRBJ1-1, the V gene TRBV5-1; D is perhaps TRBD1 (5 bases). CDR3 length equals 14 residues. V was clipped by 0 bases and J by 4 bases, with 10 bases between them. The germline CDR1 and CDR2 sequences are SGHRS and YFSETQ. The DNA of the CDR3 is TGCGCCAGCAGCTTGGAGTTTAGGGGCACTGAAGCTTTCTTT. Its protein product is CASSLEFRGTEAFF.

This clonotype has at least ten counts. The chain employs TRBV6-2 or TRBV6-3 and TRBJ2-7, with 13 nucleotides matching TRBD2. From germline, CDR1 is MNHEY and CDR2 SVGEGT. The CDR3 contains 18 residues. The ends lost 4 bases at V and 6 bases at J; junction bases unmatched: 15. CDR3 sequence (DNA): TGTGCCAGCAGTTCCTGGACTAGCGGGGGCCGAAGAGCAGGCGAGCAGTACTTC. Translated: CASSSWTSGGRRAGEQYF.

V is TRBV5-1 and J is TRBJ2-3, with D maybe TRBD2 (5 bases). Trimming stripped 4 bases from V and 0 bases from J, with 12 bases between. This CDR3 is built from 15 residues. Germline CDR1 SGHRS, CDR2 YFSETQ. The CDR3 region is CASSGAASSTDTQYF. The DNA for the CDR3 is TGCGCCAGCAGCGGAGCGGCTTCTAGCACAGATACGCAGTATTTT. The full variable domain, its missing parts supplied by reference TRBV5-1 and TRBJ2-3, is KAGVTQTPRYLIKTRGQQVTLSCSPISGHRSVSWYQQTPGQGLQFLFEYFSETQRNKGNFPGRFSGRQFSNSRSEMNVSTLELGDSALYLCASSGAASSTDTQYFGPGTRLTVL.

This clonotype was picked up a small number of times. This rearrangement joins TRBV4-1 to TRBJ2-3; a weak D match, TRBD1 (6 bases). V gave up 4 bases and J gave up 2 bases, with 16 bases separating them. The CDR3 has 16 amino acids. The germline V gene has CDR1 MGHRA and CDR2 YSYEKL. CDR3 region: CASSPGQGPFTDTQYF. The CDR3 region has the DNA TGCGCCAGCAGCCCTGGGCAGGGGCCATTCACAGATACGCAGTATTTT.

The chain employs TRBV7-9 and TRBJ2-3; D is possibly TRBD2 (6 bases). CDR1 is SEHNR and CDR2 is FQNEAQ in the germline V gene (reference sequence). Trimming took off 4 bases at V and 11 bases at J, with 16 bases between the two ends. This CDR3 is 13 amino acids long. CDR3 amino acids: CASSSSRGSWQYF. The DNA of the CDR3 is TGTGCCAGCAGCTCCTCTCGGGGGTCTTGGCAGTATTTT.

This clonotype has a handful of counts. This chain joins TRBV11-2 and TRBJ2-7; no clear D gene. CDR3 length: 15 residues. The V and J ends lost 1 base and 4 bases respectively, with 14 bases between them. Germline assignment: CDR1 SGHAT and CDR2 FQNNGV. The CDR3 DNA follows: TGTGCCAGCAGCTTAGCGGCAGGTTACTTGTACGAGCAGTACTTC. Its protein product is CASSLAAGYLYEQYF.

This clonotype appeared a few times. The rearrangement joins TRBV10-3 to TRBJ2-1; D gene uncertain. There are 13 residues in the CDR3. Germline CDR1 is ENHRY and CDR2 is SYGVKD. V was shortened by 3 bases and J by 4 bases, with 7 bases between the two germline ends. CDR3 sequence reads: CAISDGIYNEQFF. The CDR3 DNA sequence: TGTGCCATCAGTGACGGCATATACAATGAGCAGTTCTTC.

In its sample, this clonotype was seen a few times. The rearrangement uses TRBV6-6 and TRBJ2-1; TRBD2 aligns across 14 bases. The CDR3 has 18 amino acids. V lost 6 bases, J lost 0 bases, and 7 bases stayed unmatched. CDR1 is MNHNY and CDR2 is SVGAGI in the germline V gene (reference sequence). Here the CDR3 reads CASRTGTSGGSSYNEQFF. CDR3 nucleotides: TGTGCCAGCAGGACCGGGACTAGCGGGGGCAGCTCCTACAATGAGCAGTTCTTC.

Many counts were recorded for this clonotype. V is TRBV5-7 and J is TRBJ1-4, with unresolved D. TRBV5-7 is flagged as an ORF with uncertain function. Trimming took off 1 base at V and 7 bases at J, with 8 bases between the two ends. The CDR3 runs to 13 residues. The CDR3 region has the DNA TGTGCCAGCAGCTTGAAAGGGTGTGAAAAACTGTTTTTT. As protein: CASSLKGCEKLFF.

This clonotype was seen more than once but under ten times. The CDR3 coding sequence is TGTGCCAGCAGCTTAAGGGACAGGGTATCCGTCCTGACTTTC. This gives the protein CASSLRDRVSVLTF. This sequence joins TRBV7-9 and TRBJ2-6, with 9 positions matching TRBD1. Per the germline V gene, CDR1 is SEHNR and CDR2 is FQNEAQ (reference sequence). This CDR3 is 14 amino acids long. The V segment lost 2 bases and the J segment 12 bases; nucleotides outside the gene matches: 5.

The V gene is TRBV24-1, the J gene TRBJ2-3, with a tentative D call TRBD2 (7 bases). V shed 7 bases and J shed 0 bases, with 10 bases lying between them. Germline values: CDR1 KGHDR, CDR2 SFDVKD. CDR3 length: 14 amino acids. CDR3 bases: TGTGCCACCAGCGGGGGGCGTAGCACAGATACGCAGTATTTT. Translation: CATSGGRSTDTQYF.

This clonotype was counted at least ten times. The J gene is TRBJ2-5, the V gene TRBV5-5, with D possibly TRBD2 on 6 matching bases. This CDR3 comprises 13 residues. The germline gives CDR1 SGHKS, CDR2 YYEKEE (reference sequence). Between the trimmed V and J ends, which lost 3 bases and 2 bases, there was a span of 8 bases. CDR3 sequence: CASSSRGQETQYF. The CDR3 coding sequence is TGTGCCAGCAGCTCCCGGGGGCAAGAGACCCAGTACTTC.

This clonotype was seen only a few times. The rearrangement links TRBV4-2 to TRBJ2-5; 8 bases are shared with TRBD2. The CDR3 totals 17 residues. Germline CDR1 LGHNA, CDR2 YNFKEQ. V shed 4 bases, J shed 5 bases, and the junction held 15 bases outside the gene matches. CDR3 region: CASSPTRSGGAGETQYF. CDR3 sequence (DNA): TGTGCCAGCAGCCCCACCCGCTCGGGGGGGGCCGGGGAGACCCAGTACTTC.

In its sample, this clonotype was seen a few times. The CDR3 sequence: CASSPDSGNTEAFF. DNA of the CDR3: TGTGCCAGCAGCCCGGACAGCGGAAACACTGAAGCTTTCTTT. V gene TRBV12-3 or TRBV12-4 combines with J gene TRBJ1-1, with a weak D call TRBD1 (6 bases). This CDR3 comprises 14 residues. V was trimmed by 6 bases and J by 2 bases, leaving 13 bases between them.

There are a few counts of this clonotype. The V call is TRBV3-1, the J call TRBJ2-3; 8 positions match TRBD2. The CDR3 is 14 amino acids. Trimming cost V 1 base and J 4 bases; bases outside gene matches: 1. Per the germline V gene, CDR1 is LGHDT and CDR2 is YNNKEL (reference sequence). The CDR3 loop is CASSQGRGADTQYF. In DNA, the CDR3 is TGTGCCAGCAGCCAAGGGCGGGGGGCAGATACGCAGTATTTT.

The chain combines TRBV7-2 with TRBJ2-5, with 12 bases lining up with TRBD2. J was trimmed by 2 bases and V by 5 bases; bases with no gene match: 15. Germline assignment: CDR1 SGHTA and CDR2 FQGNSA. This CDR3 is built from 19 residues. The CDR3 loop is CASSPPLWTSGATQETQYF. DNA for the CDR3: TGTGCCAGCAGCCCCCCACTTTGGACTAGCGGGGCAACTCAAGAGACCCAGTACTTC.

The chain joins TRBV4-3 to TRBJ1-4, with 7 bases that match TRBD1. Germline-derived CDR1 and CDR2 are LGHNA and YSLEER. V lost 0 bases, J lost 14 bases, and 12 bases stayed unmatched. The CDR3 is 15 residues long. CDR3 DNA sequence: TGCGCCAGCAGCCAAGATCGGCCAGGGGGTCTGAGGCTGTTTTTT. It specifies CASSQDRPGGLRLFF.

This clonotype was counted a few times. This CDR3 is CASSPDPGGQFF. CDR3 nucleotides: TGTGCCAGCAGCCCCGATCCAGGGGGGCAGTTCTTC. The chain combines TRBV28 with TRBJ2-1; 7 positions match TRBD1. CDR1 and CDR2 (germline): MDHEN, SYDVKM. This CDR3 is built from 12 residues. The V gene end was trimmed by 6 bases and the J gene end by 12 bases; junction bases not matched to a gene: 8.